This TCR beta chain was recorded in a study of post-analysis software for immune sequencing data. Study as a whole: As for disease course, relapsing-remitting, secondary progressive and progressive-relapsing multiple sclerosis were all included. Study outcomes and limitations: Normalized Chao1 diversity was significantly reduced in patients versus controls. Controls showed lower frequencies than patients for a handful of TRBV segments, and TRBV5-6, TRBV5-1 and TRBV20-1 were among these.

This clonotype was seen more than once but under ten times. Antigen specificity is unknown. cDNA libraries of TCR beta carried unique molecular identifiers. Researchers reported roughly 0.5 million cDNA molecules coming from about 0.98 to 11 million T cells. MiXCR was run by TCRdb on the PCR reads, yielding one entry per CDR3 protein. This sample has roughly 670,000 distinct CDR3 sequences, with 55% to 70% found just once. The germline CDR1 and CDR2 sequences are SQVTM and ANQGSEA. The CDR3 is 17 residues long. With 7 bases clipped from V and 8 bases from J, the junction kept 22 bases outside the gene matches.

The sequence was obtained from a girl aged 2 to 9 with multiple sclerosis. Sequencing input: blood. This chain links TRBV29-1 with TRBJ2-3; 9 bases fit TRBD1. This CDR3 is CSANPQGTGNLGGTQYF. CDR3 DNA: TGCAGCGCCAACCCTCAGGGGACAGGGAACTTGGGAGGTACGCAGTATTTT.